This TCR beta chain stems from a study of cytotoxic CD8 clonotypes in ibrutinib-treated CLL. Study context: Mean productive templates were around 260,000; mean productive rearrangements were fewer than 95,000.

The protocol was immunoSEQ multiplex PCR, while the TCRdb copy is restricted to in-frame clones and leaves out a portion. The table lists 45,000 to 70,000 clones, 55% to 65% of them singletons. CDR3 length: 12 residues. V was shortened by 5 bases and J by 4 bases, with 9 bases between the two germline ends. Germline V gene sequence: CDR1 SGHAT, CDR2 FQDESV (reference sequence). Sequenced here: PBMCs, sampled after 24 months of ibrutinib treatment. The sequence derives from a human donor with chronic lymphocytic leukemia. The chain combines TRBV11-1 with TRBJ2-7; D is uncertain. This CDR3 is CASSPDGYEQYF. DNA for the CDR3: TGTGCCAGCAGCCCGGACGGTTACGAGCAGTACTTC.